The rows below give T cell receptor beta chains drawn from one sample of a study of beta chain features in type 1 diabetes. Assay: immunoSEQ multiplex PCR; the TCRdb copy retains only in-frame clones and omits some. In the table there are 150,000 or so clones, around 10% of which are singletons. Sequencing was performed on central memory CD4+ T cells from blood. The origin of the receptors is a man between 18 and 35 years old in good health. CDR3s include the opening cysteine and the closing phenylalanine or tryptophan. The order of the fields is J gene, clone size, D gene, V gene, CDR3 DNA, CDR3 protein. D genes are given only for firm matches. A row's size may be missing; if present it is once, few, many or a size class.

TRBJ2-1,-,-,TRBV9,TGTGCCAGCAGCCAAGGTAGAGCCTACAATGAGCAGTTCTTC,CASSQGRAYNEQFF
TRBJ2-7,few,TRBD1,TRBV29-1,TGCAGCGTATCGAAGGGACAGGGATACGAGCAGTACTTC,CSVSKGQGYEQYF
TRBJ2-5,few,-,TRBV6-5,TGTGCCAGCAGTTACCCCCGGGGCTCCCAGGAGACCCAGTACTTC,CASSYPRGSQETQYF
TRBJ2-1,-,-,TRBV9,TGTGCCAGCAGCGTAGGTAATCCGGGAGTGGACAATGAGCAGTTCTTC,CASSVGNPGVDNEQFF
TRBJ2-4,-,-,TRBV7-2,TGTGCCAGCAGCCCGCTCGGGAGACATTACAAAAACATTCAGTACTTC,CASSPLGRHYKNIQYF
TRBJ2-7,-,TRBD1,TRBV5-1,TGCGCCAGCAGCTTGACCTACAGGGGCGAGTCCGAGCAGTACTTC,CASSLTYRGESEQYF
TRBJ2-5,-,TRBD2,TRBV9,TGTGCCAGCAGCGTAGGTAGCGGGAGCAGAGAGACCCAGTACTTC,CASSVGSGSRETQYF
TRBJ2-1,-,TRBD2,TRBV15,TGTGCCACCAGCTCTAGCGGGAGTGCCTACAATGAGCAGTTCTTC,CATSSSGSAYNEQFF
TRBJ2-3,many,-,TRBV7-9,TGTGCCAGCAGCTTAGCGGCAGGGGTACAGTCAGATACGCAGTATTTT,CASSLAAGVQSDTQYF
TRBJ2-1,-,-,TRBV9,TGTGCCAGCAGCGCCGCCGTCTATGAGCAGTTCTTC,CASSAAVYEQFF
TRBJ2-3,-,-,TRBV6-6,TGTGCCAGCTCCCAGCCCCCCGCAGATACGCAGTATTTT,CASSQPPADTQYF
TRBJ2-7,-,-,TRBV27,TGTGCCAGCCGATTCAGAACTTCGGCGGGACACGAGCAGTACTTC,CASRFRTSAGHEQYF
TRBJ2-1,few,-,TRBV28,TGTGCCAGCAGTTCGCATACTATCAACAATGAGCAGTTCTTC,CASSSHTINNEQFF
TRBJ2-5,many,TRBD2,TRBV7-9,TGTGCCAGCAGCTCGAAAGCGGGAGGGGGAGAGACCCAGTACTTC,CASSSKAGGGETQYF
TRBJ2-7,few,TRBD2,TRBV28,TGTGCCAGCAGTTTCATTAGCGGGAGTTTTGGGCAGTACTTC,CASSFISGSFGQYF
TRBJ2-2,few,TRBD2,TRBV28,TGTGCCAGCAGTTCCCCCAAAAGCGGGGCGAACACCGGGGAGCTGTTTTTT,CASSSPKSGANTGELFF
TRBJ2-1,few,-,TRBV30,TGTGCCTGGTCCCGGGACATCCACAATGAGCAGTTCTTC,CAWSRDIHNEQFF
TRBJ1-5,-,-,TRBV19,TGTGCCAGTAGTATCGGGGGAGCGGGTCAGCCCCAGCATTTT,CASSIGGAGQPQHF
TRBJ1-1,-,-,TRBV7-9,TGTGCCAGCAGCCATAGGAACGAAGCTTTCTTT,CASSHRNEAFF
TRBJ2-7,few,TRBD1,TRBV9,TGTGCCAGCAGCGCCACCCCAAGTGGACAGGTGCCGTACTTC,CASSATPSGQVPYF
TRBJ2-5,few,TRBD2,TRBV7-8,TGTGCCAGCAGCTCTCGACTAGCGGGACTCATCTTGGCCCAGTACTTC,CASSSRLAGLILAQYF
TRBJ1-4,few,-,TRBV30,TGTGCCTGGAGGGGGGAAGGGACTAATGAAAAACTGTTTTTT,CAWRGEGTNEKLFF
TRBJ1-2,-,-,TRBV9,TGTGCCAGCAGCGTCTCAGGGGCTTATGGCTACACCTTC,CASSVSGAYGYTF
TRBJ1-5,many,-,TRBV15,TGTGCCACCAGCAGAGATCGAAACAATCAGCCCCAGCATTTT,CATSRDRNNQPQHF
TRBJ1-4,-,-,TRBV25-1,TGTGCCAGCAGTGAGGCCGACAGATTTAGAGAAAAACTGTTTTTT,CASSEADRFREKLFF
TRBJ1-2,few,-,TRBV5-1,TGCGCCAGCAGCTTGGGCGACCGGTCTAACTATGGCTACACCTTC,CASSLGDRSNYGYTF
TRBJ1-2,-,-,TRBV20-1,TGCAGTGCGCCTTATGGCTACACCTTC,CSAPYGYTF
TRBJ1-1,-,TRBD1,TRBV25-1,TGTGCCAGCAGGGGCAGGGGGTTTAACACTGAAGCTTTCTTT,CASRGRGFNTEAFF
TRBJ1-1,-,-,TRBV10-3,TGTGCCATCAGGGAAACAGGGTTGAGCACTGAAGCTTTCTTT,CAIRETGLSTEAFF
TRBJ2-7,-,TRBD2,TRBV6-5,TGTGCCAGCAGAAGCCGGGGGGGCCACGAGCAGTACTTC,CASRSRGGHEQYF
TRBJ1-2,-,-,TRBV30,TGTGCCTGGAGGCGGGATGGGGGACCCGGCTACACCTTC,CAWRRDGGPGYTF
TRBJ2-7,-,-,TRBV18,TGTGCCAGCTCACCATCCGGGTTCGAGCAGTACTTC,CASSPSGFEQYF
TRBJ2-6,few,-,TRBV28,TGTGCCAGCAGTTTCACCCGACAGTCTGGGGCCAACGTCCTGACTTTC,CASSFTRQSGANVLTF
TRBJ2-2,few,-,TRBV18,TGTGCCAGCTCATATTCCGGGGAGCTGTTTTTT,CASSYSGELFF
TRBJ2-1,few,-,TRBV5-8,TGTGCCAGCAGCCCCTCGGGGGCTATCTCCTACAATGAGCAGTTCTTC,CASSPSGAISYNEQFF
TRBJ2-5,few,TRBD1,TRBV29-1,TGCAGCGTTTGGTTTGGGGGACAGGGTGGCAAAGAGACCCAGTACTTC,CSVWFGGQGGKETQYF
TRBJ2-1,-,-,TRBV11-2,TGTGCCAGCAGCTCCTCCGAAGGCGGTTACTACAATGAGCAGTTCTTC,CASSSSEGGYYNEQFF
TRBJ2-3,-,TRBD2,TRBV9,TGTGCCAGCAGCGTAGTGCGGGGGGTGAAAGATACGCAGTATTTT,CASSVVRGVKDTQYF
TRBJ2-5,few,TRBD2,TRBV7-2,TGTGCCAGCAGCTTAGGAGGACTAGATCAAGAGACCCAGTACTTC,CASSLGGLDQETQYF
TRBJ2-3,few,TRBD2,TRBV29-1,TGCAGCGTTGATTGGGCGGGAGGGCCGACAGATACGCAGTATTTT,CSVDWAGGPTDTQYF
TRBJ2-1,-,-,TRBV25-1,TGTGCCAGCAGTGACTCGGGGGTCCGCGGCGATGAGCAGTTCTTC,CASSDSGVRGDEQFF
TRBJ1-1,few,-,TRBV29-1,TGCAGCGTCGCCCAGGCCCATCAGGCGGGTACTGAAGCTTTCTTT,CSVAQAHQAGTEAFF
TRBJ1-1,few,-,TRBV2,TGTGCCACCGCAGCACAGGGGAACACTGAAGCTTTCTTT,CATAAQGNTEAFF
TRBJ2-7,many,-,TRBV2,TGTGCCAGCAGTGGCGCAGGACTCTACGAGCAGTACTTC,CASSGAGLYEQYF
TRBJ1-5,-,-,TRBV2,TGTGCCAGCAGTCGTTCAAGTCAGCCCCAGCATTTT,CASSRSSQPQHF
TRBJ2-1,-,TRBD2,TRBV18,TGTGCCAGCTCACCGACTAGCGGTGAGCAGTTCTTC,CASSPTSGEQFF
TRBJ1-1,few,-,TRBV11-2,TGTGCCAGCAGCTTAGACCCCACCAGGGAGGCTTTCTTT,CASSLDPTREAFF
TRBJ1-6,few,-,TRBV7-2,TGTGCCAGCAGCTTGGGGAGACGGCAGAGCAATTCACCCCTCCACTTT,CASSLGRRQSNSPLHF
TRBJ1-6,-,TRBD1,TRBV7-2,TGTGCCAGCAGCTTAAGCCACGCAGGGGGCGCAGGGTCACCCCTCCACTTT,CASSLSHAGGAGSPLHF
TRBJ2-7,-,TRBD2,TRBV12-5,TGTGCTAGTGGTTTTGGACTAGGGAAGCAGTACTTC,CASGFGLGKQYF
TRBJ1-3,-,-,TRBV7-3,TGTGCCAGCAGCTTATCAAGGGGGGCTGGAAACACCATATATTTT,CASSLSRGAGNTIYF